The 10 T cell receptor beta chains listed next were all sequenced from one sample in a study of control samples from healthy donors and cancer patients. Clones were read by immunoSEQ multiplex PCR, and TCRdb kept only the in-frame ones, dropping some. This table has 100,000 to 150,000 clones, around 92% appearing once. Sample: PBMCs. The receptors shown here come from a man older than 75 with head and neck cancer.

The chain joins TRBV15 to TRBJ1-5, with D hard to call. The V end lost 3 bases, the J end lost 7 bases, and 25 bases lay between the germline ends. The CDR3 extends over 18 amino acids. Germline V CDR1 and CDR2: LNHNV, YYDKDF (reference sequence). The CDR3 sequence is CATSSPSKVGSFQQPQHF. Here the CDR3 DNA reads TGTGCCACCAGCAGCCCCTCGAAGGTGGGCAGTTTTCAGCAGCCCCAGCATTTT.

The chain couples TRBV3-1 (or the pseudogene TRBV3-2) to TRBJ2-3; 7 bases line up with TRBD2. Germline V CDR1 and CDR2: LGHDT, YNNKEL (reference sequence). The CDR3 extends over 18 amino acids. Germline trimming cut 2 bases from V and 1 base from J; bases unmatched to any gene: 12. CDR3 bases: TGTGCCAGCAGCCAAACAAGCCCGGGAGGCGGTCGCACAGATACGCAGTATTTT. It encodes CASSQTSPGGGRTDTQYF.

The rearrangement links TRBV6-4 to TRBJ1-1; weak D call: TRBD1 (5 bases). The CDR3 totals 16 residues. V was cut by 5 bases and J by 0 bases, with 16 bases left in between. Germline V lookup: CDR1 MRHNA, CDR2 SNTAGT. The CDR3 sequence is CASSRIRDLMNTEAFF. CDR3 nucleotides: TGTGCCAGCAGTAGAATCCGGGACCTAATGAACACTGAAGCTTTCTTT.

This chain joins TRBV5-4 and TRBJ2-1; 8 bases are a match to TRBD2. The germline V gene encodes CDR1 SGHNT and CDR2 YYREEE (reference sequence). The CDR3 extends over 14 amino acids. V lost 3 bases, J lost 7 bases, and 6 bases stayed unmatched. CDR3 sequence: CASSSGGPGNEQFF. Written as DNA, the CDR3 is TGTGCCAGCAGCTCGGGGGGGCCGGGGAATGAGCAGTTCTTC.

This clone was recorded only once. The V gene is TRBV18, the J gene TRBJ2-2, with D unresolved. The CDR3 sequence is 12 residues long. The germline CDR1 and CDR2 sequences are KGHSH and LQKENI. V lost 3 bases and J 6 bases, leaving 5 bases between the germline ends. The CDR3 sequence is CASSPKPGELFF. CDR3 in DNA: TGTGCCAGCTCACCCAAACCCGGGGAGCTGTTTTTT. The entire variable domain, with the rest obtained from reference TRBV18 and TRBJ2-2, is as follows: NAGVMQNPRHLVRRRGQEARLRCSPMKGHSHVYWYRQLPEEGLKFMVYLQKENIIDESGMPKERFSAEFPKEGPSILRIQQVVRGDSAAYFCASSPKPGELFFGEGSRLTVL.

Here the CDR3 reads CASSVGFSGDTQYF. Here the CDR3 DNA reads TGTGCCAGCAGCGTAGGCTTTTCCGGGGATACGCAGTATTTT. The chain uses TRBV9 and TRBJ2-3; D not resolved. The length of the CDR3 is 14 residues. Looked up from germline, CDR1 is SGDLS and CDR2 is YYNGEE. V gave up 0 bases and J gave up 6 bases, with 11 bases separating them.

The chain joins TRBV4-1 to TRBJ1-2; 11 bases are shared with TRBD1. This CDR3 has 16 amino acids. The V gene end was trimmed by 3 bases and the J gene end by 0 bases; junction bases not matched to a gene: 3. CDR1 is MGHRA and CDR2 is YSYEKL in the germline V gene. The CDR3 sequence: CASSQLGQGANYGYTF. DNA for the CDR3: TGCGCCAGCAGCCAGCTGGGACAGGGGGCTAACTATGGCTACACCTTC.

The rearrangement uses TRBV6-6 and TRBJ2-6, with D unresolved. CDR1 is MNHNY, CDR2 SVGAGI, per germline (reference sequence). V was clipped by 2 bases and J by 3 bases, with 2 bases between them. The length of the CDR3 is 13 residues. This CDR3 reads CASSYHGANVLTF. The CDR3 nucleotides are TGTGCCAGCAGTTACCATGGGGCCAACGTCCTGACTTTC.

The V gene is TRBV18, the J gene TRBJ1-2, with D unresolved. From germline, CDR1 is KGHSH and CDR2 LQKENI. The germline V and J ends were trimmed by 2 bases and 1 base, with 11 bases remaining between them. The CDR3 sequence is 15 residues long. For the CDR3, the DNA is TGTGCCAGCTCACCAACTGGGCTCGGTAACTATGGCTACACCTTC. This gives the protein CASSPTGLGNYGYTF.

This clone showed up just a few times. This chain links TRBV2 with TRBJ1-2, with a possible D match to TRBD1 (5 bases). V was pared by 4 bases and J by 4 bases, with 10 bases between. Germline CDR1 SNHLY, CDR2 FYNNEI. This CDR3 is built from 13 residues. The CDR3 nucleotides are TGTGCCAGCAGTGGGTCAGGGATCTATGGCTACACCTTC. It codes for CASSGSGIYGYTF.